The T cell receptor (beta chain) described here comes from a study of CD8+CD57+ T cells in acquired aplastic anemia. Germline assignment: CDR1 SGHRS and CDR2 YFSETQ. This CDR3 contains 15 residues. V lost 4 bases to trimming and J lost 4 bases, with 15 bases between them. In patients chosen for sequencing, flow cytometry had shown CD8+CD57+ cell expansion. Study outcomes and limitations: Patients and controls turned out to have 25 to 30 CD8+ CDR3 sequences in common.

Genomic DNA acted as the template from which TCR beta VDJ combination and CDR3 sequence profiling were carried out. TCRdb analysed the reads with MiXCR anew, one entry per CDR3 protein. The sample yields some 170,000 distinct CDR3 sequences, 47% seen once. This clonotype was seen repeatedly, ten times or more. What it recognizes is unknown. The clonotype was recovered from a human donor with aplastic anemia. The chain joins TRBV5-1 to TRBJ1-3; D is unclear. The sequencing sample was made of sorted CD4+, CD8+, or CD8+CD57+ T cells (not recorded which) from PBMCs. CDR3 nucleotide sequence: TGCGCCAGCAGCACACCCGGGGAGGGCGGAAACACCATATATTTT. Translated: CASSTPGEGGNTIYF.